This passage covers 18 T cell receptor beta chains from one sample sequenced in a study of neoadjuvant anti-PD-1 for oral cavity cancer. TCRdb keeps only in-frame clones here, not all; method: immunoSEQ multiplex PCR. This repertoire shows 11,000 to 15,000 clones, 65% to 75% found once; its top ten account for approximately 2%. The input for sequencing was PBMCs, taken before nivolumab (anti-PD-1) treatment. All receptors derive from a person aged 35-79 years with oral cavity squamous cell carcinoma.

This rearrangement joins TRBV20-1 to TRBJ2-5, with a weak D call TRBD1 (5 bases). This CDR3 has 11 residues. From germline, CDR1 is DFQATT and CDR2 SNEGSKA (reference sequence). Trimming cost V 7 bases and J 0 bases, with 6 bases left between them. In DNA, the CDR3 is TGCAGTGGACAGCACCAAGAGACCCAGTACTTC. It is translated as CSGQHQETQYF.

The rearrangement joins TRBV5-6 to TRBJ2-6; no clear D. This CDR3 has 17 residues. With 7 bases removed from V and 0 bases from J, the gap between germline ends came to 17 bases. Per the germline V gene, CDR1 is SGHDT and CDR2 is YYEEEE. The CDR3 coding sequence is TGTGCCAGCTCTCTATCGGACCCAATCTCTGGGGCCAACGTCCTGACTTTC. Its protein product is CASSLSDPISGANVLTF.

This sequence joins TRBV15 and TRBJ2-2; unclear D gene. The ends were cut back, 5 bases at V and 4 bases at J, with 11 bases in the middle. The CDR3 runs 14 residues. Germline CDR1 and CDR2: LNHNV and YYDKDF (reference sequence). The CDR3 region has the DNA TGTGCCACCAGCCTCGCGGCTTCCACCGGGGAGCTGTTTTTT. Amino acids: CATSLAASTGELFF.

This chain joins TRBV21-1 and TRBJ1-5; the table's D call TRBD1 went unverified against the DNA. TRBV21-1 is a documented pseudogene. The CDR3 covers 20 residues. The CDR3 sequence: CASSKYRRNFRDRTNQPQHF. CDR3 sequence (DNA): TGTGCCAGCAGCAAATATAGGCGAAATTTCCGGGACAGGACTAATCAGCCCCAGCATTTT.

The CDR3 DNA is TGTGCCAGCAGCTTTTGGGACAGGGGGCGGCACGAGCAGTACTTC. Translation gives CASSFWDRGRHEQYF. The rearrangement links TRBV13 to TRBJ2-7; 12 bases match TRBD1. Germline V CDR1 and CDR2: PRHDT, FYEKMQ (reference sequence). J was trimmed by 5 bases and V by 3 bases; bases with no gene match: 5. This CDR3 contains 15 residues.

V is TRBV28 and J is TRBJ1-2; D gene uncertain. This CDR3 has 14 residues. Germline V CDR1 and CDR2: MDHEN, SYDVKM. V was cut by 3 bases and J by 1 base, with 9 bases left in between. The CDR3 spells CASSLGRNNYGYTF. The CDR3 DNA reads TGTGCCAGCAGTTTGGGCCGGAATAACTATGGCTACACCTTC.

This chain links TRBV19 with TRBJ1-4; the match to TRBD1 covers 7 bases. Germline V gene sequence: CDR1 LNHDA, CDR2 SQIVND (reference sequence). Trimming at V came to 6 bases and at J to 6 bases, leaving 4 bases not matched to a gene. This CDR3 has 13 residues. The CDR3 spells CASSQGVDEKLFF. Written as DNA, the CDR3 is TGTGCCAGTAGCCAGGGGGTGGATGAAAAACTGTTTTTT.

The gene calls are TRBV19 and TRBJ2-3, with D possibly matching TRBD2 (6 bases). This CDR3 region has 15 residues. The V end lost 5 bases, the J end lost 3 bases, and 15 bases lay between the germline ends. Germline values: CDR1 LNHDA, CDR2 SQIVND (reference sequence). The CDR3 region has the DNA TGTGCCAGTAGTGCACTCGGCGGGACGACAGATACGCAGTATTTT. Its translation is CASSALGGTTDTQYF.

This clone was detected only a few times. The chain employs TRBV6-1 and TRBJ1-6; the D gene is possibly TRBD1 (5 bases). CDR3 length: 14 amino acids. Per the germline V gene, CDR1 is MNHNS and CDR2 is SASEGT. V was cut by 4 bases and J by 4 bases, with 8 bases left in between. The CDR3 loop is CASSAGPYNSPLHF. In nucleotides, the CDR3 is TGTGCCAGCAGTGCGGGACCGTATAATTCACCCCTCCACTTT.

This rearrangement joins TRBV5-6 to TRBJ2-1; the D call may be TRBD1 or TRBD2 (5 bases each). Between the trimmed V and J ends, which lost 0 bases and 5 bases, there was a span of 6 bases. The CDR3 is 13 amino acids. Germline CDR1 and CDR2: SGHDT and YYEEEE. The CDR3 DNA sequence: TGTGCCAGCAGCTTGGGGGACCACAATGAGCAGTTCTTC. Translation: CASSLGDHNEQFF.

The J gene is TRBJ2-2, the V gene TRBV30, with a possible D match to TRBD1 (5 bases). Germline V gives CDR1 GTSNPN, CDR2 SVGIG (reference sequence). The CDR3 runs to 11 residues. V lost 3 bases and J 13 bases, leaving 12 bases between the germline ends. The CDR3 nucleotides are TGTGCCTGGAGCACCCGGACACCGCTGTTTTTT. It translates to CAWSTRTPLFF.

J is TRBJ1-1 and V is TRBV6-5; D uncertain. The V end was cut by 4 bases, the J end by 0 bases, with 6 bases between. Germline V gene lookup returns CDR1 MNHEY and CDR2 SVGAGI. The CDR3 covers 13 residues. The CDR3 spells CASSSRLNTEAFF. Written as DNA, the CDR3 is TGTGCCAGCAGTTCCAGACTGAACACTGAAGCTTTCTTT.

This chain uses TRBV2 with TRBJ2-5, with 11 bases that match TRBD2. This CDR3 has 13 amino acids. The germline CDR1 and CDR2 sequences are SNHLY and FYNNEI. V lost 7 bases to trimming and J lost 5 bases; unmatched junction nucleotides: 3. CDR3 coding DNA: TGTGCCAGCATAGCGGGGGGGCAGGAGACCCAGTACTTC. Amino acids: CASIAGGQETQYF.

The chain carries TRBV4-2 and TRBJ2-1; 13 nucleotides match TRBD2. Germline CDR1 is LGHNA and CDR2 is YNFKEQ. V shed 5 bases, J shed 6 bases, and the junction held 7 bases outside the gene matches. CDR3 length equals 16 residues. Here the CDR3 reads CASSTGTSGNGNEQFF. Here the CDR3 DNA reads TGTGCCAGCAGCACTGGGACTAGCGGGAACGGCAATGAGCAGTTCTTC.

This clone was seen just once. The chain has TRBV28 and TRBJ1-1; unclear D gene. V lost 0 bases and J lost 7, with 9 bases in between. CDR1 is MDHEN and CDR2 is SYDVKM in the germline V gene. This CDR3 spans 13 amino acids. The CDR3 sequence: CASSLWAGSEAFF. The CDR3 DNA reads TGTGCCAGCAGTTTATGGGCCGGGAGTGAAGCTTTCTTT.

The chain combines TRBV4-1 with TRBJ2-3; the match to TRBD2 covers 9 bases. The length of the CDR3 is 15 residues. The V and J ends lost 3 bases and 6 bases, in that order; junction bases with no gene match: 7. The germline CDR1 and CDR2 sequences are MGHRA and YSYEKL. The CDR3 loop is CASSHGGGGVDTQYF. The CDR3 nucleotides read TGCGCCAGCAGCCACGGCGGCGGGGGGGTGGATACGCAGTATTTT.

This clone was observed once. The chain combines TRBV30 with TRBJ1-1; a weak D match, TRBD1 (6 bases). Germline CDR1 is GTSNPN and CDR2 is SVGIG (reference sequence). The CDR3 is 13 residues long. V was trimmed by 0 bases and J by 7 bases, leaving 12 bases between them. CDR3 residues: CAWSVRTRGEAFF. The DNA for the CDR3 is TGTGCCTGGAGTGTGAGGACCAGGGGTGAAGCTTTCTTT. The full variable domain, in which reference TRBV30 and TRBJ1-1 provide the parts outside the CDR3, is SQTIHQWPATLVQPVGSPLSLECTVEGTSNPNLYWYRQAAGRGLQLLFYSVGIGQISSEVPQNLSASRPQDRQFILSSKKLLLSDSGFYLCAWSVRTRGEAFFGQGTRLTVV.

In DNA form, the CDR3 reads TGTGCCAGCAGTTCGGCCGGGACCAGGTCGGGGACCGGGGAGCTGTTTTTT. This sequence encodes CASSSAGTRSGTGELFF. V is TRBV5-4 and J is TRBJ2-2; D may be TRBD1 or TRBD2 (5 bases each). Germline V CDR1 and CDR2: SGHNT, YYREEE (reference sequence). The CDR3 has 17 residues. Trimming took off 5 bases at V and 5 bases at J, with 22 bases between the two ends. Looking up the rest from reference TRBV5-4 and TRBJ2-2 gives the full variable domain: ETGVTQSPTHLIKTRGQQVTLRCSSQSGHNTVSWYQQALGQGPQFIFQYYREEENGRGNFPPRFSGLQFPNYSSELNVNALELDDSALYLCASSSAGTRSGTGELFFGEGSRLTVL.